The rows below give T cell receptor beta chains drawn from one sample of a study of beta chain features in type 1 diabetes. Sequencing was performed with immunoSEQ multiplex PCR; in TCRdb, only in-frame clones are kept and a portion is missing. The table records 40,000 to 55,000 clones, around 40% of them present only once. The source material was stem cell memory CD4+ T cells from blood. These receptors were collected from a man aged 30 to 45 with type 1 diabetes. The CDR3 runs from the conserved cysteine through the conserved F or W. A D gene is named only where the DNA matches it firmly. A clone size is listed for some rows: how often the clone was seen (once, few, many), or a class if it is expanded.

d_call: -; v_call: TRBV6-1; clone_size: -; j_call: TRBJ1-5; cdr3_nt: TGTGCCAGCGTTACAGGTCCGTATCAGCCCCAGCATTTT; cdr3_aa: CASVTGPYQPQHF
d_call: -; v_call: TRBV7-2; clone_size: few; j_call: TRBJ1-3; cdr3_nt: TGTGCCAGCAGCTTAGGGGGCGGAAACACCATATATTTT; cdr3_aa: CASSLGGGNTIYF
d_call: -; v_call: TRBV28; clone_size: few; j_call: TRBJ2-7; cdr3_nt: TGTGCCAGCAAGTCAGCGGGTCTCTACGAGCAGTACTTC; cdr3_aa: CASKSAGLYEQYF
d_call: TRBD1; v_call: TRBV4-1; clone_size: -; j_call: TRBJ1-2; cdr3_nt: TGCGCCAGCAGCCAAGATCTGGGACAGGGGATAATCCGAGGCTACACCTTC; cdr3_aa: CASSQDLGQGIIRGYTF
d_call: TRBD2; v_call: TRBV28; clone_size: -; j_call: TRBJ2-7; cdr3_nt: TGTGCCAGCAGTGTACTAGCGGGACCCTACGAGCAGTACTTC; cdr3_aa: CASSVLAGPYEQYF
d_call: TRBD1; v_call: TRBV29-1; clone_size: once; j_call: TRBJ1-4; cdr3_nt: TGCAGCGTTGGGGCCGGGACAGGGTCTGAAAAACTGTTTTTT; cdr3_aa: CSVGAGTGSEKLFF
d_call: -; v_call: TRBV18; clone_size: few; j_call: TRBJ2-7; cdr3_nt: TGTGCCAGCTCACCACCGTCGAGCTACGAGCAGTACTTC; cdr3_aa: CASSPPSSYEQYF
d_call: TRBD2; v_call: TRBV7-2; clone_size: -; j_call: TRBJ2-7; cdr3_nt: TGTGCCAGCAGCTTAGGAGGGGCGGGAGTCCATCAGTACTTC; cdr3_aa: CASSLGGAGVHQYF
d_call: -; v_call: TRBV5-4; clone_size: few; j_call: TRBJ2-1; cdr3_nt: TGTGCCAGCAGCTCTACAGGGTCCTACAATGAGCAGTTCTTC; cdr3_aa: CASSSTGSYNEQFF
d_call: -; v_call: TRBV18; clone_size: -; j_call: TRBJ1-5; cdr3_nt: TGTGCCAGCTCACCAGGGGGCAAACAGCCCCAGCATTTT; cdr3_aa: CASSPGGKQPQHF
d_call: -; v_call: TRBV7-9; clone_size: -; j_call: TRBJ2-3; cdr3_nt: TGTGCCAGCAGCTTATGGAAATCTAGCGGCACAGATACGCAGTATTTT; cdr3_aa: CASSLWKSSGTDTQYF
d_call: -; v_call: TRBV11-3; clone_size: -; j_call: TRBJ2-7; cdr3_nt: TGTGCCAGCAGCTGTACCTACGAGCAGTACTTC; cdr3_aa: CASSCTYEQYF
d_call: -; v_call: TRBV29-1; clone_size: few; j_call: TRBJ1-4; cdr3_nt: TGCAGCGCCTTGGGGGGGGCGGACGAAAAACTGTTTTTT; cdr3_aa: CSALGGADEKLFF
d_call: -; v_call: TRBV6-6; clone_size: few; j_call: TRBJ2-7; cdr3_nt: TGTGCCAGCAGTTACCTGACAGCCGCCTCGGGTGAGCAGTACTTC; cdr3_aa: CASSYLTAASGEQYF
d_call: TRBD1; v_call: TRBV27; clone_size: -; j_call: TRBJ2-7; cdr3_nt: TGTGCCAGCAGTCTCGGGACAGGGGGCCGGGAGCAGTACTTC; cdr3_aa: CASSLGTGGREQYF
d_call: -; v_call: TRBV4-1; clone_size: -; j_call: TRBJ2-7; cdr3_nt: TGCGCCAGCAGCCAAGACGGGGTCGCCCACGAGCAGTACTTC; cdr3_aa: CASSQDGVAHEQYF
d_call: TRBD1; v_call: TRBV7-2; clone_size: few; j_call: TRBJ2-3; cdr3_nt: TGTGCCAGCAGCCCCTTCCCGGCAGGGGGCAAGGATTTT; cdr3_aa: CASSPFPAGGKDF
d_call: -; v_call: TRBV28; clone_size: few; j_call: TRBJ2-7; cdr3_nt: TGTGCCAGCAGTTTCGGCCGGGAGTACGAGCAGTACTTC; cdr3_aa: CASSFGREYEQYF